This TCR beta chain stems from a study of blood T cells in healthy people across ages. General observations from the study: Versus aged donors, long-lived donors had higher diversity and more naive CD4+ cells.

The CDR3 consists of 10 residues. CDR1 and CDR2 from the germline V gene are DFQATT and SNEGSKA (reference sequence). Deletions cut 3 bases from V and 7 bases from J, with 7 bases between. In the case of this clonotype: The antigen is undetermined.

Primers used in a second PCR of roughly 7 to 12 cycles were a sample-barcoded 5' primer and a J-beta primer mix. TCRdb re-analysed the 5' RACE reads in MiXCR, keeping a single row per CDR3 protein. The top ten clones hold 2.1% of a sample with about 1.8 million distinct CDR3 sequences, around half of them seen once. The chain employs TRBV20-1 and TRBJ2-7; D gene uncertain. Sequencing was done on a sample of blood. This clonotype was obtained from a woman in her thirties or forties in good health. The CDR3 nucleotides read TGCAGTGCTAGTTACCTAGAGCAGTACTTC. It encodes CSASYLEQYF.